The TCR beta chain described here comes from a study of T cells after yellow fever vaccination. Study details: Some fractions had low cell numbers, and these were prepared with SMART-Seq v4 Ultra Low Input. Study results and limitations: Although the secondary response was weaker, it peaked faster, at day 5 versus 15.

This CDR3 spans 13 amino acids. Germline lookup yields CDR1 LNHNV and CDR2 YYDKDF (reference sequence). V lost 5 bases, J lost 4 bases, and 3 bases stayed unmatched. The TCR cDNA carried a universal primer site and UMIs from 5'RACE template switching. Via MiXCR, TCRdb re-called the 5' RACE reads, giving one row per CDR3 protein. The data contain about 300,000 distinct CDR3 sequences, 8.7% of them singletons. This clonotype was observed a handful of times. Antigen unknown. V is TRBV15 and J is TRBJ2-3, with 7 bases aligning to TRBD1. This clonotype was sampled from a young man who received the YFV17D yellow fever vaccine. The sample here was CD4+ T cells sorted from PBMCs, taken 5 days after the yellow fever booster vaccination. This CDR3 is CATSVDRADTQYF. DNA of the CDR3: TGTGCCACCAGCGTCGACAGGGCAGATACGCAGTATTTT.